The source of this T cell receptor (beta chain) is a study of shared T cell receptors in the human thymus. Looked up from germline, CDR1 is SGDLS and CDR2 is YYNGEE. CDR3 length: 19 residues. V lost 4 bases, J lost 0 bases, and 24 bases lay in between. Only in-frame clones appear in the TCRdb table, and some are missing; sequencing was by immunoSEQ multiplex PCR. The sample has about 380,000 clones, approximately 95% seen once; the top ten hold about 0.02%. This TCR was sampled from a human donor. Sequenced material: thymocytes. The chain has TRBV9 and TRBJ2-3, with D maybe TRBD2 (5 bases). CDR3 sequence (DNA): TGTGCCAGCAGCTCTAGCCAAAGTCTCCGCCGTGAGAGCACAGATACGCAGTATTTT. This sequence encodes CASSSSQSLRRESTDTQYF.